Detailed here is one TCR beta chain. The sample holds many counts of this clonotype. Its specific antigen is unknown. Base quality data are lacking; no much larger clone is found one base away. V is shortened by 4 bases, J by 6 bases, and the region joining them spans 9 bases. The germline V gene (reference sequence) yields LGHDT for CDR1 and YNNKEL for CDR2. The CDR3 holds 13 amino acids from the cysteine to the phenylalanine. Here the CDR3 DNA is all that survives: 39 bases in frame from base 1. Receptor libraries were prepared by RT-PCR. Sequencing was carried out with an Illumina HiSeq 2500. The public reads were run again by TCRdb, first through fastp at Q25 and then through MiXCR, and only productive beta chains were kept. Records with the same CDR3 protein are collapsed into one entry carrying the most frequent genes and DNA. This sample comprises hundreds of thousands of distinct CDR3 sequences, about 10% of them detected only once. The leading ten clones occupy roughly a tenth of the sample.

This entry comes from a study of response to subunit inactivated influenza vaccine (dated by TCRdb to between 2017 and 2018). Regarding the complete study: The study used deep quantitative T cell receptor repertoire profiling to track responses to a trivalent subunit inactivated influenza vaccine.

Points the paper makes about the study in general: The authors proposed that each seasonal influenza vaccination may bring in only a limited number of new T cells.

The specimen comprised PBMCs from blood, sampled on the day of vaccination. This clonotype was sampled from a man aged 45-65 years who received an inactivated influenza vaccine. Donor details come from another sample of the same person, matched by shared clones. The V gene is TRBV3-1 and the J gene is TRBJ2-2; no D gene call is confident. The CDR3 reads as follows: CASSLVWSGELFF. The DNA reads TGTGCCAGCAGCCTTGTTTGGTCCGGGGAGCTGTTTTTT.